These 6 T cell receptor beta chains were all obtained from the same sample, sequenced in a study of blood T cells in healthy people across ages. It was with a sample-barcoded 5' primer and a J-beta primer mix that a second PCR of about 7 to 12 cycles was run. TCRdb recomputed calls from the 5' RACE reads with MiXCR, one row per CDR3 protein. This repertoire shows some 1.1 million distinct CDR3 sequences, approximately 38% found once; its top ten account for under 15%. The sequencing input was blood. The receptors derive from a young man in good health.

This clonotype was seen a handful of times. The chain links TRBV20-1 to TRBJ1-2; D ambiguous. CDR3 length equals 11 residues. CDR1 and CDR2 from the germline V gene are DFQATT and SNEGSKA (reference sequence). Trimming shortened V by 5 bases and J by 9 bases, and 13 bases separated the two germline ends. CDR3 sequence: CSAPGEGSYTF. For the CDR3, the DNA is TGCAGTGCTCCCGGGGAGGGAAGCTACACCTTC.

The chain has TRBV14 and TRBJ2-1; a weak D match, TRBD1 (6 bases). Germline V gene data show CDR1 as SGHDN and CDR2 as FVKESK. V lost 2 bases and J 6 bases, leaving 17 bases between the germline ends. This CDR3 region has 16 residues. CDR3 nucleotide sequence: TGTGCCAGCAGCCAATTAATAACAGGGTTCCGCAATGAGCAGTTCTTC. Translation gives CASSQLITGFRNEQFF.

This clonotype was observed a few times. This rearrangement joins TRBV5-1 to TRBJ2-3; TRBD1 is a possible D gene (5 bases). Germline assignment: CDR1 SGHRS and CDR2 YFSETQ. Trimming removed 3 bases at V and 4 bases at J, with 15 bases between. The CDR3 has 15 residues. The CDR3, as DNA: TGCGCCAGCAGCTCCACAACGCTGGGGCCAGATACGCAGTATTTT. The encoded protein is CASSSTTLGPDTQYF.

This clonotype was picked up a small number of times. The chain carries TRBV20-1 and TRBJ2-1; D remains ambiguous. Trimming left V 3 bases short and J 1 base short, with 13 bases between. This CDR3 is 15 amino acids long. CDR1 and CDR2 from the germline V gene are DFQATT and SNEGSKA (reference sequence). Here the CDR3 reads CSASLTGFSYNEQFF. The CDR3 coding sequence is TGCAGTGCTAGCCTGACTGGCTTTTCCTACAATGAGCAGTTCTTC.

The rearrangement joins TRBV4-2 to TRBJ1-1; D unresolved. The V gene lost 2 bases and the J gene lost 1 base, with 11 bases spanning the gap. Germline values: CDR1 LGHNA, CDR2 YNFKEQ. The CDR3 spans 15 residues. CDR3 in DNA: TGTGCCAGCAGCCAACAGTGGGCGGCGAACACTGAAGCTTTCTTT. This sequence encodes CASSQQWAANTEAFF.

This clonotype appeared many times. The rearrangement uses TRBV18 and TRBJ2-1; 15 bases are shared with TRBD2. V lost 2 bases and J lost 0; bases outside the gene matches: 5. Germline V gene sequence: CDR1 KGHSH, CDR2 LQKENI. The CDR3 sequence is 19 residues long. This chain's CDR3 is CASSPGLAGGQSSYNEQFF. Here the CDR3 DNA reads TGTGCCAGCTCACCAGGACTAGCGGGGGGGCAGAGCTCCTACAATGAGCAGTTCTTC.